This T cell receptor (beta chain) is drawn from a study of T cells in Graves' hyperthyroidism and ophthalmopathy. V was pared by 7 bases and J by 1 base, with 18 bases between. This CDR3 contains 16 residues. The TCR beta CDR3 regions underwent amplification using RNA transcripts as the source. In the first-round RT-PCR of the TCR CDR3, the HTBI primer set was used. TCRdb redid the calling of the multiplex PCR reads with MiXCR, one entry per CDR3 protein. Of approximately 530,000 distinct CDR3 sequences in the sample, 16% were seen once. Stable Graves' hyperthyroidism meant no ophthalmopathy progression within 18 months. Ten or more counts support this clonotype. Its antigen is unidentified. The study, taken as a whole, reports: Blood also carried most thyroid clonotypes expanded above 0.001.

The sample comprised blood. The chain joins TRBV12-3 or TRBV12-4 to TRBJ2-3, with D perhaps matching TRBD1 (6 bases). The clonotype comes from a woman in her late teens or twenties with Graves' hyperthyroidism. The CDR3 spells CASNQNPGVRTDTQYF. The CDR3 region has the DNA TGTGCCAGCAACCAGAACCCAGGGGTTCGCACAGATACGCAGTATTTT.